The TCR beta chain under discussion was sequenced for a study of shared clonotypes between healthy human individuals. Looking at the study overall: Samples came from two female and a few male donors aged 18 to 49.

Trimming took 3 bases from V and 4 from J; bases not matched to a gene: 6. Per germline, CDR1 MNHNS and CDR2 SASEGT. This CDR3 region has 15 residues. The authors split each subset's genomic DNA evenly across several immunoSEQ plates. Sequenced by immunoSEQ multiplex PCR; TCRdb stores in-frame clones only, minus some. Of hundreds of thousands of clones in the sample, roughly 72% were seen once. This receptor was identified in a woman aged 35 to 49 in good health. Some clones in this sample may be carry-over from other donors' samples. The sequencing input was PBMCs. This sequence joins TRBV6-1 and TRBJ2-3; 8 bases are shared with TRBD2. The CDR3 nucleotides read TGTGCCAGCAGTGACGGGAGCGGGAGTGCAGATACGCAGTATTTT. This codes for CASSDGSGSADTQYF.